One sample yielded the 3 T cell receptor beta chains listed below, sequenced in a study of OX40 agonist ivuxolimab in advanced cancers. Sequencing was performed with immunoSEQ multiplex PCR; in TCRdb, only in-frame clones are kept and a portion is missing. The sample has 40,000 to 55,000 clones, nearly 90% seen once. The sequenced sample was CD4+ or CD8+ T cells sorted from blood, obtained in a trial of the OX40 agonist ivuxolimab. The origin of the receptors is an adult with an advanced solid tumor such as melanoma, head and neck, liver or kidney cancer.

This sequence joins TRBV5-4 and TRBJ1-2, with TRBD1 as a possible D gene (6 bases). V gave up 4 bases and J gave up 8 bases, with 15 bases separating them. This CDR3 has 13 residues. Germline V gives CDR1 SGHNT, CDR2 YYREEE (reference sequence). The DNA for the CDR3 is TGTGCCAGCAGCCCCCGGGACATTAGGGGCTACACCTTC. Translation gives CASSPRDIRGYTF.

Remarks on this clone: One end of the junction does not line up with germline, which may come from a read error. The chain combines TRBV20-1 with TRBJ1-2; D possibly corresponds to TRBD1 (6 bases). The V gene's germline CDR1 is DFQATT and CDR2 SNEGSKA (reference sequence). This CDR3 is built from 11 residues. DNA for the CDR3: TGCAGTGCCAGAGACAGGTACCAGGGCACCTTC. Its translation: CSARDRYQGTF.

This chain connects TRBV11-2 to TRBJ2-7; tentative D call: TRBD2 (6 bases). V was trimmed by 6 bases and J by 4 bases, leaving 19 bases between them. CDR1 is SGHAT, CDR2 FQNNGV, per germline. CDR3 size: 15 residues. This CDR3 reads CASREPGTGKYEQYF. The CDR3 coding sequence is TGTGCCAGCAGAGAACCCGGGACTGGGAAATACGAGCAGTACTTC.